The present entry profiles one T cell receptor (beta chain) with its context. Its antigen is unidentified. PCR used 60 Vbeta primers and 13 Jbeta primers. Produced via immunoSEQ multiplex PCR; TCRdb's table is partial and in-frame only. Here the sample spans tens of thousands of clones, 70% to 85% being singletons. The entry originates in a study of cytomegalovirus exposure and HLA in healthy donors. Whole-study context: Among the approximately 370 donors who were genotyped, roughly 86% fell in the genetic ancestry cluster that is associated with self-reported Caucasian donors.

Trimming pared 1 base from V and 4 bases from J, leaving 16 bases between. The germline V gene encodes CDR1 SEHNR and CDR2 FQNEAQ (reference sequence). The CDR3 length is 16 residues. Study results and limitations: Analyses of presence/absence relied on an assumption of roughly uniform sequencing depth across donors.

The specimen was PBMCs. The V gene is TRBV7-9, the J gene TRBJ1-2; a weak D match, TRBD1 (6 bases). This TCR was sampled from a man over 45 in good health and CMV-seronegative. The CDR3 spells CASSLESGGLGYGYTF. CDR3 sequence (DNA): TGTGCCAGCAGCTTAGAGTCTGGGGGCCTAGGCTATGGCTACACCTTC.